This note documents a single T cell receptor beta chain sequence. Its antigen is unknown. The TCR beta cDNA libraries contained unique molecular identifiers. TCRdb re-analysed the PCR reads in MiXCR, keeping a single row per CDR3 protein. The data contain some 800,000 distinct CDR3 sequences, 35% to 55% of them singletons. The CDR3 length is 15 residues. After removal of 6 bases from V and 3 bases from J, the junction contained 5 bases not matched to a gene. Germline loops: CDR1 LGHNA, CDR2 YNFKEQ. These data are taken from a study of post-analysis software for immune sequencing data. Regarding the study as a whole: Patients used about five TRBV segments, including TRBV5-6, TRBV5-1 and TRBV20-1, more often than controls.

This chain joins TRBV4-2 and TRBJ2-3; 11 nucleotides align to TRBD2. The material sequenced was blood. The sequence was collected from a girl aged 5 to 17 with multiple sclerosis. CDR3 sequence: CASRLAGEPTDTQYF. In nucleotides, the CDR3 is TGTGCCAGCAGACTAGCGGGAGAACCAACAGATACGCAGTATTTT.